The clone carrying this TCR beta chain has at least ten counts. During its preparation, the TCRbeta library received unique molecular identifiers. MiXCR, run by TCRdb on the PCR reads, gives a single entry per CDR3 protein. The sample lists some 200,000 distinct CDR3 sequences; roughly 15% were seen once. The data belong to a study of T-cell reconstitution after alpha-beta-depleted transplantation in children. V was clipped by 1 base and J by 0 bases; unmatched bases: 2. The CDR3 is made up of 16 amino acids. CDR1 and CDR2 (germline): MGHDK, SYGVNS. The chain is built from TRBV25-1 and TRBJ2-7; 11 bases are a match to TRBD1. This material consisted of PBMCs from the stem cell graft donor, taken from the stem cell graft. The receptor's source is a human donor who donated a stem cell graft to a child with acute lymphoblastic leukemia. As DNA, the CDR3 is TGTGCCAGCAGTGAATGGGGACAGGGGGTCTCCTACGAGCAGTACTTC. Translation gives CASSEWGQGVSYEQYF.